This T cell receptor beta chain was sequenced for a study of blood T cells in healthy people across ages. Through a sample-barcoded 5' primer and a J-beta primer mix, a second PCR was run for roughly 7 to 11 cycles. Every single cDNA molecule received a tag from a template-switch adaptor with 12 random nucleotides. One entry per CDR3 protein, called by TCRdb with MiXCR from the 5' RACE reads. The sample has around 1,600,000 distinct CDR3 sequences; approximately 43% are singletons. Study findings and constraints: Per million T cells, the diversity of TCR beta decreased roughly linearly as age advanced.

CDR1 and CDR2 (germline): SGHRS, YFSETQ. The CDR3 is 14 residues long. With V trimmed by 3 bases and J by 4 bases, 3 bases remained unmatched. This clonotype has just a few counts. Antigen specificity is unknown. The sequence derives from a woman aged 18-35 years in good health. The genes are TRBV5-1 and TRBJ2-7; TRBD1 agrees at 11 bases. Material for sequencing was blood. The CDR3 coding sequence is TGCGCCAGCAGCTACTGGGACAGGGGGTACGAGCAGTACTTC. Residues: CASSYWDRGYEQYF. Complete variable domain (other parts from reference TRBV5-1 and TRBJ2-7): KAGVTQTPRYLIKTRGQQVTLSCSPISGHRSVSWYQQTPGQGLQFLFEYFSETQRNKGNFPGRFSGRQFSNSRSEMNVSTLELGDSALYLCASSYWDRGYEQYFGPGTRLTVT.